Shown below are 10 T cell receptor beta chains from a single sample sequenced in a study of T cells and copy number aberrations in small-cell lung cancer. Sequenced by immunoSEQ multiplex PCR; TCRdb stores in-frame clones only, minus some. The sample holds 7,000 or so clones; roughly 82% are singletons and the top ten take less than 6%. What was sequenced was normal tissue next to the tumor. The receptors originated from a woman in her forties or fifties with small cell lung cancer.

J is TRBJ2-5 and V is TRBV10-3; D not certain. Between the trimmed V and J ends, which lost 6 bases and 3 bases, there was a span of 5 bases. Germline V lookup: CDR1 ENHRY, CDR2 SYGVKD. The CDR3 length is 11 residues. The CDR3 DNA reads as TGTGCCATCAGGACGGAAGAGACCCAGTACTTC. Encoded protein: CAIRTEETQYF.

The V gene is TRBV27, the J gene TRBJ1-2; D perhaps matches TRBD1 (6 bases). In germline, CDR1 is MNHEY, CDR2 SMNVEV (reference sequence). The CDR3 is 13 amino acids. With 6 bases removed from V and 6 bases from J, the gap between germline ends came to 14 bases. CDR3 sequence reads: CASSLPDRNGYTF. The CDR3 DNA reads TGTGCCAGCAGCTTACCGGACAGAAATGGCTACACCTTC.

V is TRBV2 and J is TRBJ2-7; 11 bases are shared with TRBD1. CDR1 and CDR2 (germline): SNHLY, FYNNEI. Trimming took 8 bases from V and 3 from J; bases not matched to a gene: 18. CDR3 size: 18 residues. The CDR3 loop is CASSKGQGGLAEGYEQYF. CDR3 nucleotide sequence: TGTGCCAGCTCCAAGGGACAGGGGGGACTGGCCGAAGGCTACGAGCAGTACTTC. Filled out from reference TRBV2 and TRBJ2-7, the complete variable domain reads EPEVTQTPSHQVTQMGQEVILRCVPISNHLYFYWYRQILGQKVEFLVSFYNNEISEKSEIFDDQFSVERPDGSNFTLKIRSTKLEDSAMYFCASSKGQGGLAEGYEQYFGPGTRLTVT.

This clone was found once. V is TRBV11-1 and J is TRBJ2-1, with D perhaps TRBD1 (6 bases). The germline gives CDR1 SGHAT, CDR2 FQDESV (reference sequence). The CDR3 covers 17 residues. Trimming cost V 4 bases and J 2 bases, with 18 bases left between them. CDR3: CASSSPPGTHTYNEQFF. In DNA form, the CDR3 reads TGTGCCAGCAGCTCGCCTCCCGGGACACACACCTACAATGAGCAGTTCTTC.

The chain joins TRBV6-6 to TRBJ1-1; possibly TRBD1 for D (6 bases). This CDR3 is built from 14 residues. The ends were cut back, 7 bases at V and 1 base at J, with 13 bases in the middle. Germline V gives CDR1 MNHNY, CDR2 SVGAGI (reference sequence). CDR3 in amino acids: CASTLDSGNTEAFF. In DNA form, the CDR3 reads TGTGCCAGCACCTTGGACAGCGGGAACACTGAAGCTTTCTTT.

V usage is TRBV10-3 and J usage is TRBJ2-1, with D hard to call. The CDR3 covers 16 residues. V lost 3 bases and J lost 7, with 19 bases in between. Germline CDR1 ENHRY, CDR2 SYGVKD. The DNA for the CDR3 is TGTGCCATCAGTGATAACTGGTCGGGCCGAGAAAATGAGCAGTTCTTC. It specifies CAISDNWSGRENEQFF.

J is TRBJ1-5 and V is TRBV6-1; D might be TRBD1 (6 bases). The CDR3 is made up of 16 amino acids. The V gene's germline CDR1 is MNHNS and CDR2 SASEGT. Trimming left V 0 bases short and J 2 bases short, with 11 bases between. The CDR3 loop is CASSEAPGVGNQPQHF. DNA for the CDR3: TGTGCCAGCAGTGAAGCGCCAGGGGTTGGCAATCAGCCCCAGCATTTT.

V is TRBV14 and J is TRBJ2-1; 7 bases are a match to TRBD2. This CDR3 contains 16 residues. With V trimmed by 0 bases and J by 7 bases, 9 bases remained unmatched. CDR1 and CDR2 from the germline V gene are SGHDN and FVKESK. The CDR3 loop reads CASSQDGAGVTNEQFF. CDR3 bases: TGTGCCAGCAGCCAAGATGGGGCGGGGGTGACGAATGAGCAGTTCTTC.

The V and J genes are TRBV4-1 and TRBJ1-1, with a possible D match to TRBD1 (5 bases). Germline V gene data show CDR1 as MGHRA and CDR2 as YSYEKL. The CDR3 contains 16 residues. Trimming removed 1 base at V and 2 bases at J, with 14 bases between. The CDR3 DNA reads as TGCGCCAGCAGCCAAGTTACAGGTTTTGATAACACTGAAGCTTTCTTT. Protein: CASSQVTGFDNTEAFF.

This chain joins TRBV6-5 and TRBJ1-1, with no clear D. The CDR3 totals 12 residues. Germline CDR1 is MNHEY and CDR2 is SVGAGI. V was shortened by 7 bases and J by 6 bases, with 12 bases between the two germline ends. The CDR3 region is CASKGRISEAFF. The CDR3, as DNA: TGTGCCAGCAAAGGAAGGATTTCTGAAGCTTTCTTT.